This T cell receptor (beta chain) was obtained from a study of shared clonotypes between healthy human individuals. About the research overall: CD4 naive and memory got three plates each, CD8 naive two, CD8 memory one. Whole-study results and caveats: Researchers found naive subsets generally carried larger estimated richness than memory subsets.

On this clone itself: Its antigen is unknown.

Germline CDR1 is MDHEN and CDR2 is SYDVKM. The CDR3 loop spans 17 amino acids. Trimming took 5 bases from V and 7 from J, leaving 25 bases between them. When replicate PCRs were run on sorted subsets, they used about 220 ng DNA, about 30,000 T cell genomes. Method: immunoSEQ multiplex PCR; TCRdb's copy keeps in-frame clones and lacks some. The sample has about 680,000 clones; about 78% are singletons. Sequenced input: memory CD4+ T cells sorted from blood. Subset meaning: CD45RA-negative fraction. This TCR came from a woman under 40 in good health. The chain couples TRBV28 to TRBJ2-3; no definite D call. The DNA for the CDR3 is TGTGCCAGCAGTACGAGTACGGGTGGGAAAGTTGATTATACGCAGTATTTT. Its protein is CASSTSTGGKVDYTQYF.